Listed below are T cell receptor beta chains from one sample, sequenced in a study of early T cells in non-severe SARS-CoV-2 infection. In TCRdb, the 5' RACE reads were re-called with MiXCR into one record per CDR3 protein. The data hold about 48,000 distinct CDR3 sequences, with roughly 5.7% observed a single time. The material sequenced was whole blood, taken at baseline. These receptors originate from an adult who was a healthcare worker with PCR-confirmed SARS-CoV-2 infection or an uninfected control (not recorded which). CDR3s include the opening cysteine and the closing phenylalanine or tryptophan. Fields, in order: J gene, V gene, D gene, clone size, CDR3 protein, CDR3 DNA. The D gene is left open where the match is weak. Clone size is stated in some rows and not others, as once, few, many or a class when expanded.

>TRBJ2-6|TRBV19|NA|many
CASSIVPHVLTF
TGTGCCAGTAGTATCGTCCCTCACGTCCTGACTTTC
>TRBJ2-5|TRBV27|NA|many
CASSFGRTQETQYF
TGTGCCAGCAGTTTTGGGCGGACCCAAGAGACCCAGTACTTC
>TRBJ2-7|TRBV5-5|TRBD1|few
CASSWTGEGEQYF
TGTGCCAGCAGCTGGACAGGGGAGGGCGAGCAGTACTTC
>TRBJ2-3|TRBV25-1|NA|many
CASSLRGTDTQYF
TGTGCCAGCAGCCTAAGGGGGACAGATACGCAGTATTTT
>TRBJ2-7|TRBV29-1|NA|NA
CSALAGDFLSYEQYF
TGCAGCGCCCTTGCAGGAGACTTTCTTTCCTACGAGCAGTACTTC
>TRBJ2-1|TRBV24-1|TRBD1|many
CATSDGTGNNEQFF
TGTGCCACCAGTGATGGGACAGGGAACAATGAGCAGTTCTTC
>TRBJ2-3|TRBV29-1|NA|many
CSVGGRQGNTDTQYF
TGCAGCGTCGGGGGGCGACAGGGAAACACAGATACGCAGTATTTT
>TRBJ2-2|TRBV4-2|TRBD2|few
CASSQMSPGLAGDTGELFF
TGTGCCAGCAGCCAAATGTCCCCGGGACTAGCGGGAGACACCGGGGAGCTGTTTTTT
>TRBJ2-5|TRBV24-1|NA|many
CATSDPRRQGWHETQYF
TGTGCCACCAGTGATCCCAGACGGCAGGGATGGCACGAGACCCAGTACTTC
>TRBJ2-1|TRBV20-1|NA|many
CSGSGRTVYNEQFF
TGCAGTGGGTCGGGGCGGACGGTCTACAATGAGCAGTTCTTC
>TRBJ1-1|TRBV20-1|TRBD1|NA
CSARVGTGGVNTEAFF
TGCAGTGCTAGAGTCGGGACAGGGGGCGTGAACACTGAAGCTTTCTTT
>TRBJ2-1|TRBV4-1|TRBD2|many
CASSHGPTSGRVNEQFF
TGCGCCAGCAGCCACGGCCCGACTAGCGGGAGGGTCAATGAGCAGTTCTTC
>TRBJ2-7|TRBV7-8|NA|few
CASSPLELPSYEQYF
TGTGCCAGCAGCCCTCTCGAGCTGCCGTCCTACGAGCAGTACTTC
>TRBJ1-6|TRBV6-6|NA|many
CASSYRPENSPLHF
TGTGCCAGCAGTTACAGGCCGGAGAATTCACCCCTCCACTTT
>TRBJ1-2|TRBV29-1|NA|many
CSVGSNYGYTF
TGCAGCGTTGGGTCCAACTATGGCTACACCTTC
>TRBJ2-7|TRBV28|NA|many
CASSPADRSYEQYF
TGTGCCAGCAGTCCCGCAGACCGAAGCTACGAGCAGTACTTC
>TRBJ2-1|TRBV27|TRBD2|many
CASGFTSGNRNEQFF
TGTGCCAGCGGGTTTACTAGCGGGAATAGAAATGAGCAGTTCTTC
>TRBJ1-6|TRBV7-8|NA|many
CASSLSGNGSPLHF
TGTGCCAGCAGCTTGTCAGGGAATGGTTCACCCCTCCACTTT
>TRBJ1-1|TRBV5-1|NA|many
CASSFLDVGGEAFF
TGCGCCAGCAGCTTCCTCGATGTTGGAGGTGAAGCTTTCTTT
>TRBJ2-4|TRBV10-3|NA|few
CAISPAGQGNIQYF
TGTGCCATCAGTCCGGCCGGGCAAGGTAACATTCAGTACTTC
>TRBJ1-2|TRBV4-1|TRBD1|many
CASSQDDRGDYGYTF
TGCGCCAGCAGCCAGGATGACAGGGGAGACTATGGCTACACCTTC
>TRBJ2-5|TRBV6-2/TRBV6-3|NA|many
CASSYDLKANQETQYF
TGTGCCAGCAGTTACGACCTAAAGGCGAACCAAGAGACCCAGTACTTC
>TRBJ2-1|TRBV30|NA|many
CAWSVQGQLSSYNEQFF
TGTGCCTGGAGTGTACAGGGCCAACTCAGCTCCTACAATGAGCAGTTCTTC
>TRBJ1-6|TRBV20-1|NA|many
CSARVSGRDSPLHF
TGCAGTGCTAGAGTTTCCGGACGGGATTCACCCCTCCACTTT
>TRBJ2-7|TRBV7-9|NA|few
CASSPKDTYEQYF
TGTGCCAGCAGCCCGAAGGATACCTACGAGCAGTACTTC
>TRBJ2-2|TRBV27|TRBD2|many
CASSLYGGGEANTGELFF
TGTGCCAGCAGTTTATACGGGGGAGGGGAAGCGAACACCGGGGAGCTGTTTTTT
>TRBJ2-1|TRBV29-1|NA|many
CSVRTQENEQFF
TGCAGCGTACGGACACAGGAAAATGAGCAGTTCTTC
>TRBJ2-1|TRBV11-2|TRBD2|medium-sized
CASSPTLADGSEQFF
TGTGCCAGCAGCCCGACACTAGCGGACGGGAGTGAGCAGTTCTTC
>TRBJ2-5|TRBV10-3|NA|few
CATAGQEKETQYF
TGTGCCACCGCGGGGCAGGAAAAAGAGACCCAGTACTTC
>TRBJ2-7|TRBV10-2|NA|few
CASSETGREISYEQYF
TGCGCCAGCAGTGAGACGGGTAGGGAGATTTCCTACGAGCAGTACTTC
>TRBJ1-2|TRBV4-1|NA|few
CASSQESWGGYTF
TGCGCCAGCAGCCAAGAATCTTGGGGCGGCTACACCTTC
>TRBJ1-2|TRBV3-1|TRBD1|many
CASSNRGLQGGYTF
TGTGCCAGCAGTAACAGGGGGCTTCAGGGTGGCTACACCTTC
>TRBJ1-2|TRBV7-9|NA|many
CASSLKGEGLYGYTF
TGTGCCAGCAGCTTAAAAGGGGAAGGGCTTTATGGCTACACCTTC
>TRBJ1-5|TRBV27|NA|many
CASSSGDGNQPQHF
TGTGCCAGCAGTTCAGGGGATGGCAATCAGCCCCAGCATTTT
>TRBJ2-7|TRBV5-1|TRBD1|NA
CASSLETGEPTYEQYF
TGCGCCAGCAGCCTCGAAACAGGGGAACCTACCTACGAGCAGTACTTC
>TRBJ2-6|TRBV19|NA|few
CASSSWTASGANVLTF
TGTGCCAGTAGTTCATGGACGGCCTCTGGGGCCAACGTCCTGACTTTC
>TRBJ2-7|TRBV20-1|TRBD2|NA
CSARGPAGGEGEQYF
TGCAGTGCTAGGGGCCCAGCGGGAGGAGAGGGGGAGCAGTACTTC